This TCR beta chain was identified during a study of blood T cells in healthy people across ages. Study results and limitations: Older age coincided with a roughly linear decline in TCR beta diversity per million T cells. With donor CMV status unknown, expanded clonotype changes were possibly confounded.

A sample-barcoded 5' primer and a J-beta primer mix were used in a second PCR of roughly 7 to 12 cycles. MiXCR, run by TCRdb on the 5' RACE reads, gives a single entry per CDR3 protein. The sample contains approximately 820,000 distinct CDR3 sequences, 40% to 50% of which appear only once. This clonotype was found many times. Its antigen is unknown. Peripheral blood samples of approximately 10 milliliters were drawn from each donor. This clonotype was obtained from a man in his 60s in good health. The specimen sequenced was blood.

The CDR3 bases are TGCGCCAGCAGCTATAGCGGGGATTCCTACGAGCAGTACTTC. Amino acid sequence: CASSYSGDSYEQYF. V usage is TRBV5-1 and J usage is TRBJ2-7, with 8 bases identical to TRBD2. Germline V gene data show CDR1 as SGHRS and CDR2 as YFSETQ. This CDR3 comprises 14 residues. With 3 bases clipped from V and 1 base from J, the junction kept 3 bases outside the gene matches.